This T cell receptor beta chain was sequenced for a study of T cell responses to AZD1222 COVID-19 vaccine. Measured with immunoSEQ multiplex PCR; TCRdb has only the in-frame clones, and not every one. The sample holds roughly 200,000 clones, 93% seen once. The TCR sequence derives from an adult in good health. Sequences were derived from peripheral blood, sampled on day 0 of MenACWY control vaccination.

The CDR3 DNA reads as TGTGCCTGGAAGAGATTTGGGATGATGAACACTGAAGCTTTCTTT. Protein sequence: CAWKRFGMMNTEAFF. The gene calls are TRBV30 and TRBJ1-1; D ambiguous. There are 15 residues in the CDR3. Germline V CDR1 and CDR2: GTSNPN, SVGIG (reference sequence). The germline V and J ends were trimmed by 4 bases and 0 bases, with 15 bases remaining between them.